This TCR beta chain emerged from a study of control samples from healthy donors and cancer patients. The data were produced by immunoSEQ multiplex PCR, yet TCRdb's version contains in-frame clones alone and is incomplete. The data show approximately 50,000 clones, 75% to 90% seen once. As to this clone: Other DNA sequences in the same sample also yield this CDR3.

V was trimmed by 6 bases and J by 6 bases, leaving 13 bases between them. The CDR3 contains 13 residues. The genes are TRBV12-3 or TRBV12-4 and TRBJ2-3; D not certain. What was sequenced was PBMCs. The clonotype originates from a man in his 60s with head and neck cancer. CDR3 sequence reads: CASSLGPTDTQYF. The CDR3 bases are TGTGCCAGCAGCCTGGGTCCGACGGATACGCAGTATTTT.